The 18 T cell receptor beta chains in this list originate from one sample, sequenced in a study of shared clonotypes between healthy human individuals. Sequencing was performed with immunoSEQ multiplex PCR; in TCRdb, only in-frame clones are kept and a portion is missing. The data hold about 670,000 clones, with approximately 79% observed a single time. The sequencing input was memory CD4+ T cells sorted from blood. Indicated subset: CD45RA-negative fraction. Receptors were obtained from a woman aged 25 to 39 in good health.

This clone showed up many times. The chain has TRBV6-1 and TRBJ2-2; tentative D call: TRBD2 (6 bases). Germline CDR1 MNHNS, CDR2 SASEGT. V lost 10 bases and J 8 bases, leaving 20 bases between the germline ends. This CDR3 is built from 14 residues. CDR3: CATPATRAKGELFF. For the CDR3, the DNA is TGTGCCACCCCAGCGACTAGGGCAAAAGGGGAGCTGTTTTTT.

Notes on this clone: Other DNA sequences in this sample translate to the same CDR3. The CDR3 bases are TGTGCCAGCAGCTGGACAGCCTACGAGCAGTACTTC. The encoded protein is CASSWTAYEQYF. The chain recombines TRBV11-2 with TRBJ2-7, with D possibly TRBD1 on 6 matching bases. V was shortened by 4 bases and J by 2 bases, with 6 bases between the two germline ends. CDR1 is SGHAT and CDR2 is FQNNGV in the germline V gene. This CDR3 is 12 amino acids long.

The V call is TRBV4-1, the J call TRBJ2-2; TRBD2 aligns across 16 bases. Germline CDR1 is MGHRA and CDR2 is YSYEKL. V shed 5 bases, J shed 4 bases, and the junction held 16 bases outside the gene matches. This CDR3 region has 21 residues. For the CDR3, the DNA is TGCGCCAGCAGCAAACCAATGGCCGGGACTAGCGGGAGGGAGTTCACCGGGGAGCTGTTTTTT. Protein product: CASSKPMAGTSGREFTGELFF.

This chain connects TRBV7-7 to TRBJ1-1; D unresolved. Germline CDR1 SSHAT, CDR2 FNYEAQ (reference sequence). This CDR3 is 14 amino acids long. Trimming took off 4 bases at V and 0 bases at J, with 9 bases between the two ends. In nucleotides, the CDR3 is TGTGCCAGCAGCTCGGGGTGTCTGAACACTGAAGCTTTCTTT. Residues: CASSSGCLNTEAFF.

The chain is built from TRBV2 and TRBJ2-5; D unresolved. V was clipped by 6 bases and J by 0 bases, with 8 bases between them. The length of the CDR3 is 13 residues. In germline, CDR1 is SNHLY, CDR2 FYNNEI. The CDR3 spells CASRVRYQETQYF. The CDR3 nucleotides are TGTGCCAGCAGGGTTAGGTACCAAGAGACCCAGTACTTC.

The chain employs TRBV19 and TRBJ2-3; perhaps TRBD2 as D (6 bases). CDR1 is LNHDA, CDR2 SQIVND, per germline (reference sequence). CDR3 size: 15 residues. V lost 8 bases and J 8 bases, leaving 23 bases between the germline ends. CDR3 coding DNA: TGTGCCAGTGGGAGGATAGGTGGGGCCCCGGCTACGCAGTATTTT. It yields the protein CASGRIGGAPATQYF. The full variable domain, with the rest looked up from reference TRBV19 and TRBJ2-3, is DGGITQSPKYLFRKEGQNVTLSCEQNLNHDAMYWYRQDPGQGLRLIYYSQIVNDFQKGDIAEGYSVSREKKESFPLTVTSAQKNPTAFYLCASGRIGGAPATQYFGPGTRLTVL.

A few counts support this clone. The chain links TRBV27 to TRBJ1-5, with D uncertain. The V and J ends lost 5 bases and 0 bases respectively, with 11 bases between them. Germline CDR1 MNHEY, CDR2 SMNVEV (reference sequence). The CDR3 totals 15 residues. The CDR3 DNA reads as TGTGCCAGCAGTCCTACGGTATATAGCAATCAGCCCCAGCATTTT. Its translation: CASSPTVYSNQPQHF.

The chain has TRBV5-6 and TRBJ2-7; no firm D call. CDR1 and CDR2 from the germline V gene are SGHDT and YYEEEE. With 6 bases removed from V and 3 bases from J, the gap between germline ends came to 19 bases. The CDR3 totals 15 residues. CDR3 coding DNA: TGTGCCAGCAACTCCCGTTCCGGATCCCACTACGAGCAGTACTTC. Its translation: CASNSRSGSHYEQYF.

V usage is TRBV15 and J usage is TRBJ2-7, with D uncertain. This CDR3 comprises 15 residues. Germline V lookup: CDR1 LNHNV, CDR2 YYDKDF (reference sequence). The V end lost 5 bases, the J end lost 1 base, and 15 bases lay between the germline ends. The CDR3 spells CATSPEKAISYEQYF. In DNA, the CDR3 is TGTGCCACCAGCCCCGAGAAGGCGATTTCCTACGAGCAGTACTTC.

The chain couples TRBV4-2 to TRBJ2-2; possibly TRBD1 for D (6 bases). Trimming stripped 1 base from V and 4 bases from J, with 16 bases between. This CDR3 spans 17 amino acids. Germline V CDR1 and CDR2: LGHNA, YNFKEQ. Here the CDR3 reads CASSQAAGQGSTGELFF. In nucleotides, the CDR3 is TGTGCCAGCAGCCAAGCGGCAGGCCAGGGGTCCACCGGGGAGCTGTTTTTT.

A remark on this clone: This likely stems from a read error, as it lies one base from a far larger clone. The same CDR3 is also encoded by other DNA sequences in this sample. The chain combines TRBV5-1 with TRBJ2-1; tentative D call: TRBD1 (5 bases). The V and J ends lost 4 bases and 0 bases respectively, with 11 bases between them. Germline V gives CDR1 SGHRS, CDR2 YFSETQ. This CDR3 contains 15 residues. The CDR3 sequence is CASSADSSSYNEQFF. CDR3 nucleotides: TGCGCCAGCAGCGCCGACAGTAGCTCCTACAATGAGCAGTTCTTC.

This clone was detected once. The V and J genes are TRBV14 and TRBJ1-1, with TRBD1 matching over 10 bases. The germline V gene encodes CDR1 SGHDN and CDR2 FVKESK. The CDR3 is 19 residues long. Germline trimming cut 1 base from V and 4 bases from J; bases unmatched to any gene: 15. CDR3 sequence: CASSQAWTGGQRTTTEAFF. DNA for the CDR3: TGTGCCAGCAGCCAAGCTTGGACAGGGGGTCAACGAACAACCACTGAAGCTTTCTTT.

The chain couples TRBV6-5 to TRBJ2-7; a weak D match, TRBD2 (5 bases). Trimming shortened V by 6 bases and J by 3 bases, and 18 bases separated the two germline ends. This CDR3 is 15 amino acids long. Germline CDR1 and CDR2: MNHEY and SVGAGI. CDR3 protein: CASSRRPEAGYEQYF. The CDR3 coding sequence is TGTGCCAGCAGCCGCAGACCGGAGGCGGGCTACGAGCAGTACTTC.

The chain uses TRBV7-2 and TRBJ2-1, with 7 nucleotides matching TRBD2. CDR3 length: 14 amino acids. V shed 5 bases, J shed 6 bases, and the junction held 7 bases outside the gene matches. The V gene's germline CDR1 is SGHTA and CDR2 FQGNSA. The CDR3 is CASSAPASGNEQFF. CDR3 coding DNA: TGTGCCAGCAGCGCACCTGCTAGCGGCAATGAGCAGTTCTTC.

This clone occurred once. The rearrangement uses TRBV15 and TRBJ2-3; D is tentatively TRBD1 or TRBD2 (7 bases each). This CDR3 is 15 amino acids long. The germline gives CDR1 LNHNV, CDR2 YYDKDF (reference sequence). The V end lost 5 bases, the J end lost 1 base, and 13 bases lay between the germline ends. Here the CDR3 DNA reads TGTGCCACCAGCCCAGGGGGGGTGGGCACAGATACGCAGTATTTT. Translated, it gives CATSPGGVGTDTQYF.

V and J are TRBV19 and TRBJ2-2; D possibly corresponds to TRBD2 (6 bases). The germline CDR1 and CDR2 sequences are LNHDA and SQIVND (reference sequence). The CDR3 consists of 13 residues. V lost 8 bases and J 4 bases, leaving 11 bases between the germline ends. The CDR3 region has the DNA TGTGCCAGTCTCCGGAGGGCCACCGGGGAGCTGTTTTTT. The encoded protein is CASLRRATGELFF.

The genes are TRBV27 and TRBJ2-1; TRBD2 aligns across 10 bases. CDR1 and CDR2 (germline): MNHEY, SMNVEV (reference sequence). This CDR3 comprises 15 residues. Unmatched junction bases numbered 6, after V lost 5 bases and J lost 5 bases. The CDR3 DNA sequence: TGTGCCAGCAGTCCGACTAGCGGGCGAGACAATGAGCAGTTCTTC. Amino acids: CASSPTSGRDNEQFF.

In DNA form, the CDR3 reads TGTGCCAGCAGTTTAGATAGGAGGCAGGGACAGACCCAGTACTTC. Amino acids: CASSLDRRQGQTQYF. V usage is TRBV27 and J usage is TRBJ2-5; D is possibly TRBD1 or TRBD2 (5 bases each). Germline CDR1 is MNHEY and CDR2 is SMNVEV (reference sequence). CDR3 length: 15 amino acids. The V end was cut by 2 bases, the J end by 6 bases, with 16 bases between.